Presented here are 2 T cell receptor beta chains from one specimen sequenced in a study of T cells after yellow fever vaccination. TCRdb processed the 5' RACE reads anew with MiXCR; each CDR3 protein has one entry. This sample yields 300,000 to 400,000 distinct CDR3 sequences, of which roughly 4% are seen a single time; 20% to 25% belongs to the top ten. The material was PBMCs, obtained 5 days after the yellow fever booster vaccination. The origin of the receptors is a man in his late teens or twenties who received the YFV17D yellow fever vaccine.

In its sample, this clonotype was seen a few times. V is TRBV6-6 and J is TRBJ2-2; D may be TRBD1 (5 bases). V was clipped by 4 bases and J by 5 bases, with 11 bases between them. The CDR3 consists of 14 residues. In germline, CDR1 is MNHNY, CDR2 SVGAGI (reference sequence). The CDR3 nucleotides are TGTGCCAGCAGTTCACAGGAAAAGACCGGGGAGCTGTTTTTT. Residues: CASSSQEKTGELFF.

The chain links TRBV6-2 or TRBV6-3 to TRBJ2-7, with TRBD2 identical over 7 bases. V trimming: 2 bases; J trimming: 6 bases; junction bases outside the gene matches: 1. The CDR3 length is 12 residues. Germline CDR1 is MNHEY and CDR2 is SVGEGT. CDR3 loop: CASSYPGGEQYF. The CDR3 nucleotides read TGTGCCAGCAGTTACCCGGGGGGCGAGCAGTACTTC.